One and the same sample provided the 3 T cell receptor beta chains below, sequenced in a study of shared clonotypes between healthy human individuals. Here immunoSEQ multiplex PCR was the method, and the copy in TCRdb shows in-frame clones only, minus some. In the table there are 2 million to 2.5 million clones, under 97% of which are singletons. The sequenced material came from naive CD4+ T cells sorted from blood. Subset specified: CD45RA+ positively selected. These receptors all come from a man aged 18 to 30 in good health.

V is TRBV4-1 and J is TRBJ2-2; 8 bases line up with TRBD2. V shed 4 bases, J shed 9 bases, and the junction held 16 bases outside the gene matches. The CDR3 length is 17 residues. Germline assignment: CDR1 MGHRA and CDR2 YSYEKL. The CDR3 loop is CASSPHLAGGNPRELFF. DNA for the CDR3: TGCGCCAGCAGCCCCCATTTGGCGGGAGGAAACCCCCGGGAGCTGTTTTTT.

The rearrangement links TRBV10-1 to TRBJ1-3; D gene unclear. Germline V gene lookup returns CDR1 WNHNN and CDR2 SYGVQD (reference sequence). The CDR3 extends over 15 amino acids. V was shortened by 4 bases and J by 2 bases, with 12 bases between the two germline ends. Written as DNA, the CDR3 is TGCGCCAGCAGTGCTGACGGACGGGCTGGAAACACCATATATTTT. Translated: CASSADGRAGNTIYF.

This CDR3 reads CASSLSVGAHNEQFF. The CDR3 coding sequence is TGCGCCAGCAGCTTGTCCGTGGGCGCCCACAATGAGCAGTTCTTC. The chain combines TRBV5-1 with TRBJ2-1; D unclear. Trimming cost V 1 base and J 5 bases, with 13 bases left between them. This CDR3 spans 15 amino acids. CDR1 and CDR2 from the germline V gene are SGHRS and YFSETQ.